This section outlines one T cell receptor beta chain sequence together with its context. J gave up 5 bases and V 4 bases, and 1 base lay outside the gene matches. CDR1 is MDHEN and CDR2 is SYDVKM in the germline V gene. CDR3 size: 12 residues. Repertoires were generated with immunoSEQ multiplex PCR, while TCRdb's copy carries only in-frame clones and drops some. The repertoire holds some 110,000 clones, with approximately 85% as singletons. The data derive from a study of T cell responses to AZD1222 COVID-19 vaccine. Analysis merged second doses at about 4 or about 12 weeks. The chain links TRBV28 to TRBJ1-2, with 7 bases matching TRBD1. The TCR originated in an adult who received the AZD1222 COVID-19 vaccine. Sequenced here: peripheral blood, sampled 28 days after the second AZD1222 dose. The CDR3 region has the DNA TGTGCCAGCAGTTCGGGACAGTATGGCTACACCTTC. It translates to CASSSGQYGYTF.